A single sample is the source of the 3 T cell receptor beta chains below, sequenced in a study of CD8 T cells in Susac syndrome. RNA amounts of 0.5 to 1 ug underwent reverse transcription with random hexamers. A single record per CDR3 protein comes from TCRdb applying MiXCR to the immunoSEQ multiplex PCR reads. The data hold about 200,000 distinct CDR3 sequences, with around 93% observed a single time. The source material was CD4+ T cells from PBMCs. The receptor set was obtained from a human donor with multiple sclerosis.

This clonotype appeared a single time. The rearrangement links TRBV29-1 to TRBJ1-2; tentative D call: TRBD1 (5 bases). The CDR3 is made up of 12 amino acids. From germline, CDR1 is SQVTM and CDR2 ANQGSEA. V lost 6 bases to trimming and J lost 4 bases, with 12 bases between them. In DNA form, the CDR3 reads TGCAGCGTCGGCGACAGCTTCTATGGCTACACCTTC. It specifies CSVGDSFYGYTF.

This clonotype was counted a single time. V and J are TRBV20-1 and TRBJ2-5; the D gene is possibly TRBD1 (5 bases). Germline values: CDR1 DFQATT, CDR2 SNEGSKA (reference sequence). Trimming took off 4 bases at V and 2 bases at J, with 11 bases between the two ends. This CDR3 has 13 residues. Here the CDR3 reads CSATRQIQETQYF. The CDR3, as DNA: TGCAGTGCTACCAGACAGATACAAGAGACCCAGTACTTC.

The genes are TRBV15 and TRBJ2-3, with D uncertain. Germline lookup yields CDR1 LNHNV and CDR2 YYDKDF (reference sequence). Between the trimmed V and J ends, which lost 0 bases and 7 bases, there was a span of 8 bases. The CDR3 is made up of 13 amino acids. The CDR3 nucleotides are TGTGCCACCAGCAGAGATCCAGCTCATACGCAGTATTTT. Its protein product is CATSRDPAHTQYF.